The TCR beta chain described here comes from a study of identical twins. Study results and caveats: The presence of invariant MAIT and iNKT cells could partly confound analyses of zero-insertion sequences. Insertions were fewer in abundant cord blood beta clonotypes, whereas memory repertoires showed none of this pattern.

For this clonotype: Its antigen is undetermined.

The length of the CDR3 is 15 residues. Germline CDR1 reads KGHSH; CDR2 reads LQKENI. Trimming at V came to 6 bases and at J to 1 base, leaving 7 bases not matched to a gene. Unique molecular identifiers were present on cDNA, and template switching added a universal primer site. One entry per CDR3 protein results from TCRdb running MiXCR on the 5' RACE reads. The sample contains some 1,700,000 distinct CDR3 sequences, around 29% of which appear only once. This chain joins TRBV18 and TRBJ2-5, with 8 bases fitting TRBD2. Sequencing was performed on cord blood. The sequence came from a newborn girl in good health. The DNA for the CDR3 is TGTGCCAGCTCGCTCACGGGACTAGTCCAAGAGACCCAGTACTTC. It encodes CASSLTGLVQETQYF.